This T cell receptor beta chain was sequenced for a study of blood T cells in healthy people across ages. Combining a sample-barcoded 5' primer with a J-beta primer mix, a second PCR ran for roughly 6 to 11 cycles. With 12 random nucleotides, a template-switch adaptor tagged each individual cDNA molecule. TCRdb recomputed calls from the 5' RACE reads with MiXCR, one row per CDR3 protein. The sample carries about 1,500,000 distinct CDR3 sequences, 28% recorded once. The CDR3 is 15 residues long. Per germline, CDR1 MNHNY and CDR2 SVGAGI (reference sequence). Trimming pared 0 bases from V and 4 bases from J, leaving 13 bases between. Findings of the study overall: Lack of knowledge of donor CMV status possibly confounded expanded clonotype changes.

In its sample, this clonotype was seen many times. The target antigen is unknown. Each of the donors had approximately 10 milliliters of peripheral blood drawn into EDTA-treated Vacutainer tubes. Total RNA, at least 6 micrograms per sample, came from PBMCs. V usage is TRBV6-6 and J usage is TRBJ2-7, with TRBD1 as a possible D gene (6 bases). Input material: blood. This TCR was recovered from a woman aged 30 to 39 in good health. The CDR3 here is CASSYSGGEVYEQYF. The CDR3 region has the DNA TGTGCCAGCAGTTACTCAGGGGGAGAGGTTTACGAGCAGTACTTC.